This TCR beta chain was recorded in a study of T cells after somatic rescue of genetic block. V was clipped by 3 bases and J by 6 bases, with 15 bases between them. CDR1 is MNHNS and CDR2 is SASEGT in the germline V gene. CDR3 length: 16 residues. Profiled with immunoSEQ multiplex PCR; TCRdb holds only in-frame clones, not every one. The data show 110,000 or so clones, 75% to 95% seen once. This receptor was taken from a woman aged 18-35 years. V gene TRBV6-1 combines with J gene TRBJ1-6; D gene unclear. Material: peripheral blood mononuclear cells (PBMCs). CDR3 region: CASSEGRGAGNSPLHF. The CDR3 DNA follows: TGTGCCAGCAGTGAGGGTCGGGGAGCGGGTAATTCACCCCTCCACTTT.